What follows are 5 T cell receptor beta chains derived from one specimen sequenced in a study of Ad26.COV2.S vaccination and SARS-CoV-2 variants (dated by TCRdb to about 2021). The library was made by the immunoSEQ multiplex PCR assay. TCRdb's version of the immuneACCESS table is confined to in-frame rearrangements and falls short of the full clone set. An unresolved V gene accounts for under half of the shortfall where checked; the remainder is of unknown origin. This sample gives 330,000 or so clones in total; approximately 87% of them show up just once. Approximately 5% of the sample is taken by the ten largest. Interpreted using the paper, the treatment or condition label stands for: about 20 received Ad26.COV2.S at low or high dose, single or two shots; 5 received placebo; per-sample allocation not given. Repertoires of vaccine and placebo recipients were sequenced from samples collected on day 63 after the first injection.

Sample: peripheral blood, taken in a trial of Ad26.COV2.S vaccine versus placebo. Every receptor here comes from a person between 18 and 60 years old who received the Ad26.COV2.S COVID-19 vaccine or a placebo.

The rearrangement joins TRBV6-4 to TRBJ2-1; TRBD2 matches 11 bases. Germline V gives CDR1 MRHNA, CDR2 SNTAGT. After removal of 2 bases from V and 1 base from J, the junction contained 1 base not matched to a gene. CDR3 length: 16 residues. This CDR3 reads CASSDTSGSSYNEQFF. The CDR3 DNA sequence: TGTGCCAGCAGTGACACTAGCGGGAGTTCCTACAATGAGCAGTTCTTC.

The chain couples TRBV6-2 or TRBV6-3 to TRBJ1-5, with D hard to call. Germline V gene data show CDR1 as MNHEY and CDR2 as SVGEGT. V shed 0 bases and J shed 1 base, with 7 bases lying between them. The CDR3 is 15 residues long. The CDR3 loop is CASSYSIRSNQPQHF. The CDR3 DNA is TGTGCCAGCAGTTACTCGATCCGGAGCAATCAGCCCCAGCATTTT.

The chain joins TRBV12-3 or TRBV12-4 to TRBJ1-6, with D maybe TRBD1 (5 bases). V shed 3 bases and J shed 10 bases, with 10 bases lying between them. The CDR3 has 13 residues. The CDR3 spells CASSLGGESPLHF. The CDR3 region has the DNA TGTGCCAGCAGTTTGGGGGGGGAATCACCCCTCCACTTT.

CDR3 region: CASGKGADSYQETQYF. The CDR3 DNA is TGCGCCAGCGGAAAGGGGGCTGATTCGTACCAAGAGACCCAGTACTTC. This sequence joins TRBV5-1 and TRBJ2-5; 7 nucleotides line up with TRBD1. CDR1 and CDR2 from the germline V gene are SGHRS and YFSETQ. With V trimmed by 7 bases and J by 0 bases, 12 bases remained unmatched. This CDR3 spans 16 amino acids.

This clone was observed many times. The genes are TRBV10-3 and TRBJ1-2; tentative D call: TRBD1 (5 bases). This CDR3 is built from 15 residues. Germline loops: CDR1 ENHRY, CDR2 SYGVKD. V lost 8 bases and J 6 bases, leaving 22 bases between the germline ends. The CDR3 DNA reads as TGTGCCATCGGATGGGAGGGACCGAGGGATAATGGCTACACCTTC. It codes for CAIGWEGPRDNGYTF.